The 30 T cell receptor beta chains reported below all come from one sample, sequenced in a study of shared clonotypes between healthy human individuals. As defined, naive CD8 cells were CD45RO-negative and positively selected for CCR7, with terminally differentiated effector memory CD45RA+ cells excluded. TCRdb's table, derived via immunoSEQ multiplex PCR, lists solely in-frame clones and lacks some. The profile covers over 2 million clones, with approximately 95% appearing a single time and around 1.1% taken by the ten largest. Input material: naive CD8+ T cells sorted from blood. All receptors come from a man between 18 and 29 years old in good health.

The chain employs TRBV11-2 and TRBJ2-3; TRBD2 aligns across 10 bases. The CDR3 runs to 15 residues. Germline V lookup: CDR1 SGHAT, CDR2 FQNNGV. V trimming: 5 bases; J trimming: 4 bases; junction bases outside the gene matches: 6. CDR3 loop: CASSDLAGVSDTQYF. CDR3 sequence (DNA): TGTGCCAGCAGCGATCTAGCGGGAGTTTCAGATACGCAGTATTTT.

The CDR3 is CASSITGVYTEAFF. The CDR3 bases are TGTGCCAGCAGTATCACAGGGGTGTACACTGAAGCTTTCTTT. The chain employs TRBV6-5 and TRBJ1-1, with 7 bases aligning to TRBD1. Germline V gene data show CDR1 as MNHEY and CDR2 as SVGAGI. This CDR3 contains 14 residues. V was clipped by 5 bases and J by 3 bases; unmatched bases: 6.

The chain links TRBV6-1 to TRBJ2-3; D is uncertain. The length of the CDR3 is 12 residues. Germline-derived CDR1 and CDR2 are MNHNS and SASEGT. V gave up 5 bases and J gave up 0 bases, with 3 bases separating them. CDR3 DNA: TGTGCCAGCAGTTTCAGCACAGATACGCAGTATTTT. Translated: CASSFSTDTQYF.

The chain joins TRBV7-3 to TRBJ2-3, with a possible D match to TRBD2 (5 bases). This CDR3 region has 13 residues. Germline CDR1 reads SGHTA; CDR2 reads FQGTGA. Between the trimmed V and J ends, which lost 3 bases and 6 bases, there was a span of 10 bases. The CDR3 region has the DNA TGTGCCAGCAGCTTCGAGGGTGCGGATACGCAGTATTTT. Its translation: CASSFEGADTQYF.

J is TRBJ2-1 and V is TRBV27, with a possible D match to TRBD2 (5 bases). This CDR3 comprises 11 residues. V was trimmed by 2 bases and J by 14 bases, leaving 10 bases between them. Looked up from germline, CDR1 is MNHEY and CDR2 is SMNVEV (reference sequence). CDR3 loop: CASSLGGYEFF. CDR3 in DNA: TGTGCCAGCAGTTTAGGCGGGTACGAGTTCTTC.

The chain combines TRBV10-2 with TRBJ2-7; 7 bases are shared with TRBD1. This CDR3 comprises 14 residues. With V trimmed by 0 bases and J by 6 bases, 5 bases remained unmatched. In germline, CDR1 is WSHSY, CDR2 SAAADI. Written as DNA, the CDR3 is TGCGCCAGCAGTGAGTCGAGGCACAGGGGCGAGCAGTACTTC. Translating it yields CASSESRHRGEQYF.

The chain recombines TRBV23-1 with TRBJ2-1; 9 nucleotides line up with TRBD2. TRBV23-1 is placed among ORFs of uncertain function. Trimming took 2 bases from V and 6 from J; bases not matched to a gene: 14. The CDR3 has 18 amino acids. CDR3 amino acids: CASSQPSTGGRASNEQFF. The CDR3 region has the DNA TGCGCCAGCAGTCAACCTTCAACGGGCGGGAGGGCCTCCAATGAGCAGTTCTTC.

The chain carries TRBV7-9 and TRBJ1-1; no clear D. CDR3 length equals 15 residues. CDR1 is SEHNR, CDR2 FQNEAQ, per germline (reference sequence). V was cut by 0 bases and J by 0 bases, with 8 bases left in between. CDR3 amino acids: CASSLANGLNTEAFF. CDR3 bases: TGTGCCAGCAGCTTAGCTAATGGATTGAACACTGAAGCTTTCTTT.

The CDR3 region has the DNA TGTGCCAGCAGCTACGACAGGGGGCTTGGTGAAGCTTTCTTT. Encoded protein: CASSYDRGLGEAFF. The chain is built from TRBV5-4 and TRBJ1-1; 10 nucleotides align to TRBD1. Germline loops: CDR1 SGHNT, CDR2 YYREEE (reference sequence). The CDR3 extends over 14 amino acids. The V segment lost 3 bases and the J segment 7 bases; nucleotides outside the gene matches: 6. Full variable domain (missing parts from reference TRBV5-4 and TRBJ1-1): ETGVTQSPTHLIKTRGQQVTLRCSSQSGHNTVSWYQQALGQGPQFIFQYYREEENGRGNFPPRFSGLQFPNYSSELNVNALELDDSALYLCASSYDRGLGEAFFGQGTRLTVV.

J is TRBJ2-3 and V is TRBV4-3, with 7 bases that match TRBD1. With V trimmed by 3 bases and J by 2 bases, 5 bases remained unmatched. The germline V gene encodes CDR1 LGHNA and CDR2 YSLEER. This CDR3 has 15 residues. CDR3 nucleotide sequence: TGCGCCAGCAGCCACCGACAGGGTAACACAGATACGCAGTATTTT. As protein: CASSHRQGNTDTQYF.

As regards this clone: Since a much larger clone is just one base distant, this may be a read error. Distinct nucleotide sequences in the sample also encode this CDR3. The chain joins TRBV27 to TRBJ2-7; TRBD1 matches at 8 bases. The CDR3 covers 13 residues. The junction had 3 bases not matched to a gene; V was cut back by 6 bases and J by 2 bases. The germline gives CDR1 MNHEY, CDR2 SMNVEV (reference sequence). DNA for the CDR3: TGTGCCAGCAGCTGGACAGGGACCTACGAGCAGTACTTC. Translated, it gives CASSWTGTYEQYF.

The gene calls are TRBV6-1 and TRBJ2-7; perhaps D is TRBD1 or TRBD2 (5 bases each). The CDR3 loop spans 14 amino acids. Germline V gene sequence: CDR1 MNHNS, CDR2 SASEGT. The V end lost 7 bases, the J end lost 7 bases, and 20 bases lay between the germline ends. The CDR3 here is CASKNNGDPWEQYF. Here the CDR3 DNA reads TGTGCCAGCAAAAATAACGGGGACCCGTGGGAGCAGTACTTC.

The chain employs TRBV7-9 and TRBJ1-1; D might be TRBD1 (5 bases). This CDR3 is built from 15 residues. CDR1 and CDR2 (germline): SEHNR, FQNEAQ (reference sequence). V dropped 5 bases and J dropped 0 bases, with 13 bases sitting between them. In DNA form, the CDR3 reads TGTGCCAGCAGCGGTGAGGACACCTTGAACACTGAAGCTTTCTTT. Translating gives CASSGEDTLNTEAFF.

On this clone: At the DNA level, this CDR3 is encoded by other sequences in the same sample as well. V gene TRBV27 combines with J gene TRBJ2-7, with D perhaps matching TRBD1 (5 bases). CDR1 is MNHEY and CDR2 is SMNVEV in the germline V gene (reference sequence). This CDR3 region has 13 residues. Trimming took 5 bases from V and 3 from J, leaving 11 bases between them. The CDR3 protein is CASSPGQLYEQYF. In nucleotides, the CDR3 is TGTGCCAGCAGTCCCGGACAACTCTACGAGCAGTACTTC.

The chain is built from TRBV7-2 and TRBJ2-2, with D uncertain. Germline V lookup: CDR1 SGHTA, CDR2 FQGNSA. The CDR3 covers 12 residues. Deletions cut 5 bases from V and 6 bases from J, with 7 bases between. CDR3 DNA: TGTGCCAGCAGCAATCCCCCCGGGGAGCTGTTTTTT. Its protein product is CASSNPPGELFF.

J is TRBJ1-2 and V is TRBV16; no firm D call. The CDR3 contains 14 residues. Germline loops: CDR1 KGHSY, CDR2 FQNENV. Trimming cost V 4 bases and J 4 bases, with 13 bases left between them. In DNA form, the CDR3 reads TGTGCCAGCAGCCCTGGGCGACAAGCCTATGGCTACACCTTC. Translation gives CASSPGRQAYGYTF.

The chain joins TRBV4-3 to TRBJ2-1, with 12 bases identical to TRBD2. J gave up 6 bases and V 6 bases, and 3 bases lay outside the gene matches. Germline assignment: CDR1 LGHNA and CDR2 YSLEER. The CDR3 consists of 14 residues. The CDR3 is CASSLAGGPNEQFF. Written as DNA, the CDR3 is TGCGCCAGCAGTCTAGCGGGAGGGCCCAATGAGCAGTTCTTC.

This rearrangement joins TRBV6-6 to TRBJ1-6; D unclear. This CDR3 contains 15 residues. V lost 8 bases and J lost 0, with 11 bases in between. From germline, CDR1 is MNHNY and CDR2 SVGAGI (reference sequence). DNA for the CDR3: TGTGCCAGCTCGTTATCAAGCTCCTATAATTCACCCCTCCACTTT. Protein product: CASSLSSSYNSPLHF.

This clone was counted once. The rearrangement links TRBV13 to TRBJ2-1, with a tentative D call TRBD1 (6 bases). Looked up from germline, CDR1 is PRHDT and CDR2 is FYEKMQ (reference sequence). The CDR3 totals 15 residues. V was clipped by 5 bases and J by 1 base, with 12 bases between them. CDR3 coding DNA: TGTGCCAGCAGCATGACAGGATCGTCCTACAATGAGCAGTTCTTC. This gives the protein CASSMTGSSYNEQFF.

Details on this clone: The identical CDR3 is also encoded by other nucleotide sequences in the sample. This CDR3 reads CASSYSGGGTEAFF. The CDR3 coding sequence is TGTGCCAGCAGTTACTCGGGGGGCGGAACTGAAGCTTTCTTT. The chain combines TRBV6-5 with TRBJ1-1; TRBD1 might be the D (6 bases). CDR1 and CDR2 from the germline V gene are MNHEY and SVGAGI. Trimming removed 0 bases from V and 5 bases from J, with 10 bases in between. The CDR3 is 14 residues long.

This sequence joins TRBV27 and TRBJ1-4; D perhaps matches TRBD1 (5 bases). Trimming shortened V by 8 bases and J by 8 bases, and 12 bases separated the two germline ends. Germline assignment: CDR1 MNHEY and CDR2 SMNVEV (reference sequence). The CDR3 length is 12 residues. CDR3 sequence (DNA): TGTGCCAGCGGGTTTGGGGGAGAAAAACTGTTTTTT. This translates into CASGFGGEKLFF.

Regarding this clone: This same CDR3 is encoded by further DNA sequences in the sample. The J gene is TRBJ1-1, the V gene TRBV29-1; D is unclear. The CDR3 totals 11 residues. With 4 bases removed from V and 0 bases from J, the gap between germline ends came to 3 bases. From germline, CDR1 is SQVTM and CDR2 ANQGSEA. In nucleotides, the CDR3 is TGCAGCGTTGTCGTGAACACTGAAGCTTTCTTT. It specifies CSVVVNTEAFF. The complete variable domain, with remaining parts taken from reference TRBV29-1 and TRBJ1-1, reads SAVISQKPSRDICQRGTSLTIQCQVDSQVTMMFWYRQQPGQSLTLIATANQGSEATYESGFVIDKFPISRPNLTFSTLTVSNMSPEDSSIYLCSVVVNTEAFFGQGTRLTVV.

The rearrangement links TRBV28 to TRBJ2-7; D is unclear. With 1 base removed from V and 0 bases from J, the gap between germline ends came to 10 bases. The CDR3 is 15 residues long. Germline V gene lookup returns CDR1 MDHEN and CDR2 SYDVKM. The CDR3 nucleotides read TGTGCCAGCAGTTTATCCCGGGTCCTCTCCTACGAGCAGTACTTC. Its protein is CASSLSRVLSYEQYF.

V is TRBV4-1 and J is TRBJ1-6; D unresolved. Germline V CDR1 and CDR2: MGHRA, YSYEKL. The CDR3 runs to 16 residues. V lost 0 bases and J lost 10, with 16 bases in between. The CDR3 bases are TGCGCCAGCAGCCAAGATCCCATTCCCAATAGATCACCCCTCCACTTT. Residues: CASSQDPIPNRSPLHF.

This clone has only a few counts. Other nucleotide sequences in the sample specify the same CDR3. V gene TRBV27 combines with J gene TRBJ2-7; D is unclear. From germline, CDR1 is MNHEY and CDR2 SMNVEV (reference sequence). The CDR3 is made up of 13 amino acids. V gave up 0 bases and J gave up 1 base, with 4 bases separating them. For the CDR3, the DNA is TGTGCCAGCAGTTTATCGGGTTCCTACGAGCAGTACTTC. Residues: CASSLSGSYEQYF.

The chain carries TRBV4-1 and TRBJ2-7; D is ambiguous. Trimming pared 0 bases from V and 0 bases from J, leaving 9 bases between. Germline loops: CDR1 MGHRA, CDR2 YSYEKL. The CDR3 is made up of 15 amino acids. CDR3 region: CASSQEIPSSYEQYF. The CDR3 bases are TGCGCCAGCAGCCAAGAGATTCCGAGCTCCTACGAGCAGTACTTC.

The rearrangement links TRBV13 to TRBJ2-7, with D hard to call. CDR1 and CDR2 from the germline V gene are PRHDT and FYEKMQ (reference sequence). The CDR3 is made up of 14 amino acids. V gave up 2 bases and J gave up 2 bases, with 10 bases separating them. CDR3 sequence: CASSLSWPAYEQYF. DNA for the CDR3: TGTGCCAGCAGCTTAAGCTGGCCAGCCTACGAGCAGTACTTC.

The chain joins TRBV4-1 to TRBJ1-2; tentative D call: TRBD1 (5 bases). V shed 1 base and J shed 3 bases, with 9 bases lying between them. Germline-derived CDR1 and CDR2 are MGHRA and YSYEKL. CDR3 length: 14 amino acids. This chain's CDR3 is CASSQGAGYYGYTF. For the CDR3, the DNA is TGCGCCAGCAGCCAAGGAGCAGGGTACTATGGCTACACCTTC.

The rearrangement links TRBV20-1 to TRBJ2-3; D call uncertain. V lost 4 bases, J lost 5 bases, and 7 bases lay in between. Germline loops: CDR1 DFQATT, CDR2 SNEGSKA (reference sequence). The CDR3 length is 11 residues. DNA for the CDR3: TGCAGTGCTAAGATGGTAGATACGCAGTATTTT. It translates to CSAKMVDTQYF.

The rearrangement links TRBV9 to TRBJ2-7, with TRBD2 matching over 8 bases. This CDR3 comprises 16 residues. Germline values: CDR1 SGDLS, CDR2 YYNGEE. Unmatched junction bases numbered 5, after V lost 0 bases and J lost 0 bases. Here the CDR3 DNA reads TGTGCCAGCAGCGTAGACGCCGGGACTAGCTCCTACGAGCAGTACTTC. It encodes CASSVDAGTSSYEQYF.